The clone carrying this T cell receptor (beta chain) appeared many times. CDR3 size: 15 residues. The V and J ends lost 0 bases and 5 bases respectively, with 16 bases between them. CDR1 and CDR2 from the germline V gene are GTSNPN and SVGIG (reference sequence). This specimen belongs to a study of blood T cell repertoires in COVID-19. Methods used by the authors: Amplification of reference gene primers provided the estimated nucleated cell counts. The repertoire was sequenced with immunoSEQ multiplex PCR; TCRdb's copy has only in-frame clones and lacks some. V, J and clone size were drawn from that table, and D and trimming were deduced from the DNA. This sample has 100,000 to 120,000 clones, with around 85% found just once.

The rearrangement links TRBV30 to TRBJ1-2; weak D call: TRBD1 (5 bases). The source material was peripheral blood. The clonotype was recovered from a man between 45 and 60 years old with acute or convalescent COVID-19. CDR3: CAWSVGGTTPYGYTF. The CDR3 DNA reads TGTGCCTGGAGTGTAGGCGGGACGACCCCTTATGGCTACACCTTC.